Below are 17 T cell receptor beta chains sequenced from a single sample in a study of blood T cell repertoires in COVID-19. Profiled with immunoSEQ multiplex PCR; TCRdb holds only in-frame clones, not every one. The sample has around 31,000 clones; 70% to 90% are singletons. Sequencing input: peripheral blood. These receptors were taken from a human donor with active COVID-19. The donor label of this sample is uncertain.

The genes are TRBV14 and TRBJ2-1; D not resolved. Trimming stripped 3 bases from V and 10 bases from J, with 7 bases between. Germline-derived CDR1 and CDR2 are SGHDN and FVKESK. This CDR3 comprises 11 residues. CDR3 sequence (DNA): TGTGCCAGCAGCCAGATTAGAGAGCAGTTCTTC. Translating it yields CASSQIREQFF.

This chain joins TRBV6-2 or TRBV6-3 and TRBJ2-1; 11 bases map to TRBD2. From germline, CDR1 is MNHEY and CDR2 SVGEGT. J was trimmed by 8 bases and V by 2 bases; bases with no gene match: 20. CDR3 length: 20 residues. CDR3 residues: CASSYGSGRAFLGSLYEQFF. For the CDR3, the DNA is TGTGCCAGCAGTTACGGTAGCGGGAGGGCCTTTTTAGGATCTCTCTATGAGCAGTTCTTC.

V is TRBV6-4 and J is TRBJ1-1; TRBD1 matches at 11 bases. The V segment lost 2 bases and the J segment 1 base; nucleotides outside the gene matches: 3. Germline values: CDR1 MRHNA, CDR2 SNTAGT. The CDR3 is 16 amino acids. The CDR3 region is CASSDRTGGPNTEAFF. CDR3 sequence (DNA): TGTGCCAGCAGTGACCGGACAGGGGGCCCGAACACTGAAGCTTTCTTT.

The V call is TRBV18, the J call TRBJ2-7; 7 bases match TRBD1. V trimming: 3 bases; J trimming: 7 bases; junction bases outside the gene matches: 12. Per germline, CDR1 KGHSH and CDR2 LQKENI. The CDR3 runs 15 residues. In nucleotides, the CDR3 is TGTGCCAGCTCACCCTTTCGGGACAGAATGGGGGAGCAGTACTTC. Amino acids: CASSPFRDRMGEQYF.

The rearrangement links TRBV4-1 to TRBJ2-3; no firm D call. V was cut by 3 bases and J by 2 bases, with 6 bases left in between. The germline CDR1 and CDR2 sequences are MGHRA and YSYEKL. CDR3 length: 13 residues. CDR3 nucleotide sequence: TGCGCCAGCAGCCAGCGGTTCACAGATACGCAGTATTTT. This encodes CASSQRFTDTQYF.

This clone was seen more than once but under ten times. The CDR3, as DNA: TGTGCCAGCAGTGAAGCGGGAGGGGGATATAATTCACCCCTCCACTTT. Translating it yields CASSEAGGGYNSPLHF. The chain uses TRBV2 and TRBJ1-6; D is possibly TRBD1 (6 bases). The CDR3 runs 16 residues. The V gene lost 0 bases and the J gene lost 4 bases, with 10 bases spanning the gap. Germline lookup yields CDR1 SNHLY and CDR2 FYNNEI.

The chain combines TRBV7-8 with TRBJ1-4; D is possibly TRBD1 (6 bases). Germline values: CDR1 SGHVS, CDR2 FQNEAQ. V was pared by 11 bases and J by 8 bases, with 18 bases between. The length of the CDR3 is 13 residues. CDR3 sequence (DNA): TGTGCCGCGACAACAGGGACCGGGGAAAAACTGTTTTTT. Protein sequence: CAATTGTGEKLFF.

V gene TRBV5-1 combines with J gene TRBJ2-2, with 9 bases lining up with TRBD1. The CDR3 is 16 residues long. After removal of 0 bases from V and 2 bases from J, the junction contained 2 bases not matched to a gene. CDR1 and CDR2 (germline): SGHRS, YFSETQ. The CDR3 loop reads CASSLDRGPNTGELFF. DNA of the CDR3: TGCGCCAGCAGCTTGGACAGGGGGCCCAACACCGGGGAGCTGTTTTTT.

This chain connects TRBV11-2 to TRBJ1-4; D call uncertain. The germline V and J ends were trimmed by 3 bases and 7 bases, with 3 bases remaining between them. Germline lookup yields CDR1 SGHAT and CDR2 FQNNGV. The CDR3 has 11 amino acids. CDR3 residues: CASSFGEKLFF. The CDR3 nucleotides read TGTGCCAGCAGCTTCGGTGAAAAACTGTTTTTT.

This clone was detected only once. This chain links TRBV7-9 with TRBJ1-5; 8 nucleotides align to TRBD1. From germline, CDR1 is SEHNR and CDR2 FQNEAQ (reference sequence). Germline trimming cut 1 base from V and 6 bases from J; bases unmatched to any gene: 2. The CDR3 extends over 14 amino acids. CDR3 coding DNA: TGTGCCAGCAGCTTAGAACAGGGGGGTCAGCCCCAGCATTTT. It is translated as CASSLEQGGQPQHF.

V usage is TRBV2 and J usage is TRBJ2-1, with 9 bases that match TRBD1. There are 15 residues in the CDR3. Germline lookup yields CDR1 SNHLY and CDR2 FYNNEI. The V segment lost 7 bases and the J segment 8 bases; nucleotides outside the gene matches: 12. As DNA, the CDR3 is TGTGCCAGCAAACCGAGGACAGGGGCACAAGATGAGCAGTTCTTC. This translates into CASKPRTGAQDEQFF.

The V and J genes are TRBV10-2 and TRBJ1-1, with 7 positions matching TRBD1. CDR1 is WSHSY, CDR2 SAAADI, per germline. With 3 bases clipped from V and 1 base from J, the junction kept 5 bases outside the gene matches. This CDR3 has 15 residues. Written as DNA, the CDR3 is TGCGCCAGCAGTGATGCCGGGACAGCGAACACTGAAGCTTTCTTT. It encodes CASSDAGTANTEAFF.

The chain has TRBV11-3 and TRBJ1-4; D gene ambiguous. The V gene lost 1 base and the J gene lost 8 bases, with 14 bases spanning the gap. Germline V gives CDR1 SGHNT, CDR2 YENEEA. CDR3 length: 15 amino acids. The CDR3 coding sequence is TGTGCCAGCAGCTTAGGAGGTCCGCGGGAGGAAAAACTGTTTTTT. It translates to CASSLGGPREEKLFF.

V gene TRBV5-1 combines with J gene TRBJ1-2; 9 bases fit TRBD1. The germline gives CDR1 SGHRS, CDR2 YFSETQ. The length of the CDR3 is 14 residues. The J segment lost 6 bases and the V segment lost 2 bases, leaving 5 bases of the junction unmatched. The CDR3 bases are TGCGCCAGCAGCTTACCCCGGACAGGGGATGGCTACACCTTC. It codes for CASSLPRTGDGYTF.

This chain uses TRBV18 with TRBJ2-3; D perhaps matches TRBD2 (5 bases). This CDR3 region has 15 residues. Germline V gene sequence: CDR1 KGHSH, CDR2 LQKENI. V was clipped by 5 bases and J by 4 bases, with 16 bases between them. The CDR3 DNA reads TGTGCCAGCTCATCCTATGAACTAGGGTCAGATACGCAGTATTTT. Protein sequence: CASSSYELGSDTQYF.

The rearrangement uses TRBV20-1 and TRBJ1-1; 7 bases are a match to TRBD1. This CDR3 is built from 11 residues. V dropped 5 bases and J dropped 4; count of bases not matched to a gene: 1. Per the germline V gene, CDR1 is DFQATT and CDR2 is SNEGSKA (reference sequence). The CDR3 sequence: CSASGGTEAFF. CDR3 nucleotide sequence: TGCAGTGCTTCAGGGGGCACTGAAGCTTTCTTT.

The V call is TRBV24-1, the J call TRBJ2-3; unclear D gene. The CDR3 has 14 residues. V was shortened by 3 bases and J by 5 bases, with 11 bases between the two germline ends. In germline, CDR1 is KGHDR, CDR2 SFDVKD. CDR3 protein: CATSDATAVDTQYF. CDR3 bases: TGTGCCACCAGTGATGCGACGGCGGTAGATACGCAGTATTTT.